Included here is one T cell receptor beta chain sequence, with context. Its antigen is as yet unknown. Genomic DNA template from tumor biopsies or peripheral blood, 616 ng to 6,004 ng input. This sample is part of a study of T cells in tumors after PD-1 blockade. About the research overall: Some patients also took daily vismodegib 150 mg during anti-PD-1 treatment. Peripheral blood samples averaged roughly 40,000 unique clonotypes and 100,000 to 130,000 templates. Study-wide results and limits: Peripheral recruitment is suggested, as some novel exhausted tumor clones were in pre-treatment blood.

Germline CDR1 reads SNHLY; CDR2 reads FYNNEI. The V end was cut by 7 bases, the J end by 7 bases, with 20 bases between. This CDR3 spans 14 amino acids. Clones were sequenced by immunoSEQ multiplex PCR, and TCRdb holds only the in-frame ones, with some missing. The sample yields about 15,000 clones, approximately 80% seen once. This sample comprised PBMCs, obtained after anti-PD-1 treatment. This chain connects TRBV2 to TRBJ2-7; perhaps TRBD2 as D (6 bases). This TCR came from a human donor with basal cell carcinoma. The chain's CDR3 is CASTLRDFLGEQYF. The CDR3 nucleotides are TGTGCCAGCACGCTCCGGGACTTCCTTGGAGAGCAGTACTTC.